This T cell receptor (beta chain) was captured in a study of identical twins. Study findings and constraints: Cord blood's abundant beta clonotypes had fewer insertions, unlike memory repertoires.

This clonotype has just a few counts. Its matching antigen is unknown. TCRdb fed the 5' RACE reads into MiXCR, producing one record per CDR3 protein. The data hold about 330,000 distinct CDR3 sequences, with around 12% observed a single time. Trimming took off 3 bases at V and 7 bases at J, with 16 bases between the two ends. CDR1 DFQATT and CDR2 SNEGSKA come from the germline V gene (reference sequence). CDR3 length equals 14 residues. No donor was unhealthy or non-Caucasian. This sample was also put to use in a study of yellow fever vaccine responses in identical twins.

The sequence was collected from a young woman in good health. What was sequenced was CD8+ T cells sorted from blood. The chain has TRBV20-1 and TRBJ1-5, with D perhaps matching TRBD1 (6 bases). CDR3 bases: TGCAGTGCTAGCGATCAGGGGCGAGGGCAGCCCCAGCATTTT. Translating gives CSASDQGRGQPQHF.